Shown below are 5 T cell receptor beta chains from a single sample sequenced in a study of Ad26.COV2.S vaccination and SARS-CoV-2 variants. The data were produced by immunoSEQ multiplex PCR, yet TCRdb's version contains in-frame clones alone and is incomplete. The profile covers about 400,000 clones, with about 88% appearing a single time and under 2% taken by the ten largest. Treatment of the sample: roughly 18 received Ad26.COV2.S at low or high dose, single or two shots; five or six received placebo; per-sample allocation not given. After the first vaccine or placebo injection, samples were drawn on day 63. This sample comprised peripheral blood, obtained in a trial of Ad26.COV2.S vaccine versus placebo. The receptors shown here come from a person between 18 and 59 years old who received the Ad26.COV2.S COVID-19 vaccine or a placebo.

The chain is built from TRBV7-3 and TRBJ1-1; no firm D call. The CDR3 runs 13 residues. Germline CDR1 is SGHTA and CDR2 is FQGTGA. Trimming took off 4 bases at V and 3 bases at J, with 9 bases between the two ends. CDR3 sequence reads: CASSSLSDTEAFF. The DNA for the CDR3 is TGTGCCAGCAGCTCCCTATCTGACACTGAAGCTTTCTTT.

The chain employs TRBV2 and TRBJ2-3, with a possible D match to TRBD1 (5 bases). The CDR3 covers 14 residues. V was pared by 2 bases and J by 2 bases, with 8 bases between. Germline CDR1 and CDR2: SNHLY and FYNNEI. The CDR3 loop is CASSENRYTDTQYF. The CDR3 DNA reads as TGTGCCAGCAGTGAAAACAGGTACACAGATACGCAGTATTTT.

This clone was found once. The junction does not match germline at one end; this may be a read error. The chain employs TRBV9 and TRBJ2-7; a possible D gene is TRBD1 (6 bases). Germline V gives CDR1 SGDLS, CDR2 YYNGEE. This CDR3 has 14 residues. The chain's CDR3 is CASTVGDTSYEQYF. The CDR3 DNA sequence: TGTGCCAGCACCGTAGGGGACACGTCCTACGAGCAGTACTTC.

The chain combines TRBV19 with TRBJ1-3, with a possible D match to TRBD1 (6 bases). V lost 9 bases and J lost 5, with 17 bases in between. The length of the CDR3 is 14 residues. Germline loops: CDR1 LNHDA, CDR2 SQIVND (reference sequence). The CDR3 DNA reads as TGTGCCAGCACGGACAGCGGGACTCGAAACACCATATATTTT. It yields the protein CASTDSGTRNTIYF.

This clone has just one count. This chain joins TRBV28 and TRBJ2-1, with a weak D call TRBD2 (5 bases). Deletions cut 5 bases from V and 5 bases from J, with 13 bases between. Germline V CDR1 and CDR2: MDHEN, SYDVKM. The CDR3 extends over 14 amino acids. The CDR3 protein is CASSRSSGNNEQFF. CDR3 bases: TGTGCCAGCAGTCGGTCGAGCGGCAACAATGAGCAGTTCTTC.